This T cell receptor beta chain originates from a study (dated by TCRdb to about 2016). Library creation used RT-PCR. The sequencing machine was an Illumina MiSeq. The public reads were run again by TCRdb, first through fastp at Q25 and then through MiXCR, and only productive beta chains were kept. Identical CDR3 protein sequences are pooled into one entry, listed with their most common genes and DNA. The sample table records about 680,000 distinct CDR3 sequences; 13% to 15% of these occur just once. The ten largest clones represent roughly 4% of the sample. This clonotype was seen a few times. Its antigen is still unknown. There are no base qualities to consult, and no much larger clone falls within one base. The sequenced sample was memory CD4+ T cells from blood. This sequence was found in a female donor in good health, serving as a healthy control.

In nucleotides, the sequence is TGCGCCAGCAGCTTGGCCCCCCCTAGCGCCTCTAGCACAGATACGCAGTATTTT. Protein translation: CASSLAPPSASSTDTQYF. This chain joins TRBV5-1 to TRBJ2-3; the D region possibly corresponds to TRBD2 (6 bases align). The germline ends are 17 bases apart after V is trimmed by 0 bases and J by 0 bases. From the cysteine up to the phenylalanine, the CDR3 has a length of 18 residues. The retained sequence is limited to the CDR3, 54 bases, with the frame set at the first base. For CDR1 and CDR2, the germline V gene lists SGHRS and YFSETQ.